The 3 T cell receptor beta chains reported below all come from one sample, sequenced in a study of cytomegalovirus exposure and HLA in healthy donors. The PCR employed 60 Vbeta primers together with 13 Jbeta primers. Sequenced by immunoSEQ multiplex PCR; TCRdb stores in-frame clones only, minus some. The sample consists of 150,000 or so clones, about 80% of them appearing once. Sequencing used PBMCs. These receptors were taken from a middle-aged woman in good health and CMV-seronegative.

The V call is TRBV4-1, the J call TRBJ2-7, with a possible D match to TRBD2 (6 bases). V lost 1 base and J 5 bases, leaving 18 bases between the germline ends. Per the germline V gene, CDR1 is MGHRA and CDR2 is YSYEKL. The CDR3 extends over 16 amino acids. The CDR3 sequence: CASSQVRSGGRDEQYF. The CDR3 DNA follows: TGCGCCAGCAGCCAAGTTCGTTCAGGAGGGCGCGACGAGCAGTACTTC.

This rearrangement joins TRBV5-1 to TRBJ1-1; tentatively, D is TRBD1 (5 bases). The germline V gene has CDR1 SGHRS and CDR2 YFSETQ. V lost 1 base and J 2 bases, leaving 9 bases between the germline ends. The CDR3 length is 14 residues. The DNA of the CDR3 is TGCGCCAGCAGCTTGCCAGGGAAAAACACTGAAGCTTTCTTT. This gives the protein CASSLPGKNTEAFF.

This sequence joins TRBV4-3 and TRBJ2-2, with 7 bases fitting TRBD1. The ends lost 3 bases at V and 10 bases at J; junction bases unmatched: 17. Germline V gives CDR1 LGHNA, CDR2 YSLEER. This CDR3 has 17 amino acids. In nucleotides, the CDR3 is TGCGCCAGCAGCCAGGGGACGACAGGGTTGCGGCCCGCGGAGCTGTTTTTT. Residues: CASSQGTTGLRPAELFF.